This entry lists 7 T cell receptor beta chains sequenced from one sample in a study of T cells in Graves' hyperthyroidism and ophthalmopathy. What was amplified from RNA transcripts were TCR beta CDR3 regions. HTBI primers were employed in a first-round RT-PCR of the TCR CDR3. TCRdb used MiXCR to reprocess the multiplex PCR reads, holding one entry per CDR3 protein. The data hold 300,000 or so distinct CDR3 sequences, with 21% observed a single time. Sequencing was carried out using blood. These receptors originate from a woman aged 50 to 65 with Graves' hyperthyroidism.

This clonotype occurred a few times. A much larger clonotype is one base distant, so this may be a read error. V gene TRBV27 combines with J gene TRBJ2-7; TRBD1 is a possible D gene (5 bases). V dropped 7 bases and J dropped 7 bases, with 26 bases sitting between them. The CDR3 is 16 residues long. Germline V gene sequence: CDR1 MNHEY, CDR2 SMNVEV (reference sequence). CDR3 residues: CASTKTVGSKVGEQYF. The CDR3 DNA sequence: TGTGCCAGCACGAAGACAGTGGGATCAAAAGTGGGGGAGCAGTACTTC.

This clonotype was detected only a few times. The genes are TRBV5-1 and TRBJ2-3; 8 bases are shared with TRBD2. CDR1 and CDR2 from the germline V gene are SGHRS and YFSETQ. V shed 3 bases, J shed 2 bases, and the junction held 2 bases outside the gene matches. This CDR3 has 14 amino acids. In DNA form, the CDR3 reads TGCGCCAGCAGCTCGGGACTAGACACAGATACGCAGTATTTT. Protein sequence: CASSSGLDTDTQYF.

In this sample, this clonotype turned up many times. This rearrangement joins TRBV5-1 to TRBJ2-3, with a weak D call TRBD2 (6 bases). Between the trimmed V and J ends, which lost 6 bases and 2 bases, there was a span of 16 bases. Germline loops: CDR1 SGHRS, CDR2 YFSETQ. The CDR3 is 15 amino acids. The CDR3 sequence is CASKSGTYYTDTQYF. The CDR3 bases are TGCGCCAGCAAATCCGGGACTTATTACACAGATACGCAGTATTTT.

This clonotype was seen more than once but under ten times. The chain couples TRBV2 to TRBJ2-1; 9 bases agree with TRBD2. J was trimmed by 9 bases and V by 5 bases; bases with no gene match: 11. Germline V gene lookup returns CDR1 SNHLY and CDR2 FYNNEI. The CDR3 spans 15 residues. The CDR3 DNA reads TGTGCCAGCAGTCCTTTAGCGGGAGCTAGTGGTGAGCAGTTCTTC. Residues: CASSPLAGASGEQFF.

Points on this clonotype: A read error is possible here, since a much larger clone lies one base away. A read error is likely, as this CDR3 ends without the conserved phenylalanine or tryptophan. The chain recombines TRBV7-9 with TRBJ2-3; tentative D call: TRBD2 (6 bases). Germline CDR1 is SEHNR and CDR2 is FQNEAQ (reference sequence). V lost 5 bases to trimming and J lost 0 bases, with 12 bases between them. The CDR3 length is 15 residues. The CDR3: CASSNSGASTDTQYS. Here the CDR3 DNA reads TGTGCCAGCAGCAATAGCGGTGCTAGCACAGATACGCAGTATTCT.

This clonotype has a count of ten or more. The CDR3 DNA sequence: TGTGCCAGCAGTGAAGGGGTACTTGAAGCTTTCTTT. Translating gives CASSEGVLEAFF. J is TRBJ1-1 and V is TRBV6-1; D gene unclear. The CDR3 covers 12 residues. Germline assignment: CDR1 MNHNS and CDR2 SASEGT. V was pared by 1 base and J by 7 bases, with 7 bases between.

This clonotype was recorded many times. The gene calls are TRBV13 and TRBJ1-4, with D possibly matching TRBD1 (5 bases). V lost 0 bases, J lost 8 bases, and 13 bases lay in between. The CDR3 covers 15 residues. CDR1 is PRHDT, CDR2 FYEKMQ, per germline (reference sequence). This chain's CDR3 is CASSLGPQGEEKLFF. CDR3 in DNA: TGTGCCAGCAGCTTAGGCCCCCAGGGCGAGGAAAAACTGTTTTTT.